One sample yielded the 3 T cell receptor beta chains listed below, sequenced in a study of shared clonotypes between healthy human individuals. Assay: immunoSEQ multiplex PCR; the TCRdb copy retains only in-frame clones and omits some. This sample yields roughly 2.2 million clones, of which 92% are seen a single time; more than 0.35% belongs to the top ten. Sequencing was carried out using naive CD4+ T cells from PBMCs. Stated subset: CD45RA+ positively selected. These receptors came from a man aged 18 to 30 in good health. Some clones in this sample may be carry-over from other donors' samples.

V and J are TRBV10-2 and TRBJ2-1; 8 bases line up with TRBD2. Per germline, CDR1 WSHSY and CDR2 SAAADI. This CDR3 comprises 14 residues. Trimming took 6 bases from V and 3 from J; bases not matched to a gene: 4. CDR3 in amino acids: CASRIAGNYNEQFF. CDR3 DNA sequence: TGCGCCAGCAGGATAGCGGGAAACTACAATGAGCAGTTCTTC.

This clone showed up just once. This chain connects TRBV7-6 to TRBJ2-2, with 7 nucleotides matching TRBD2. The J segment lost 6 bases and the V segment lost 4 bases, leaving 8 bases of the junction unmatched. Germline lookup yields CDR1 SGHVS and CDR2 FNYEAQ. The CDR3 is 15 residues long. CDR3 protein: CASSWGGVKSGELFF. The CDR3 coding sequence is TGTGCCAGCAGCTGGGGGGGAGTTAAGTCCGGGGAGCTGTTTTTT. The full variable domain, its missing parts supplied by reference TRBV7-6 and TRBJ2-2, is GAGVSQSPRYKVTKRGQDVALRCDPISGHVSLYWYRQALGQGPEFLTYFNYEAQQDKSGLPNDRFSAERPEGSISTLTIQRTEQRDSAMYRCASSWGGVKSGELFFGEGSRLTVL.

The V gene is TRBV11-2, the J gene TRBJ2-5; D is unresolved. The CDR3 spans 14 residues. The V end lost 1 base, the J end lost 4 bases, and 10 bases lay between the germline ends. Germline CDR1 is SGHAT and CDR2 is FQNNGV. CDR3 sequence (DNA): TGTGCCAGCAGCTTAGTAAGGGATGGAGAGACCCAGTACTTC. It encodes CASSLVRDGETQYF.